This TCR beta chain was sequenced for a study of blood T cell repertoires in COVID-19. Across the study: Donors in the United States, Italy and Spain gave samples during acute or convalescent COVID-19.

The CDR3 is 14 residues long. V was shortened by 6 bases and J by 4 bases, with 15 bases between the two germline ends. CDR1 MDHEN and CDR2 SYDVKM come from the germline V gene. Source study methods: Amplification from reference gene primers served as the basis for estimated nucleated cell counts. Data came from immunoSEQ multiplex PCR; TCRdb stores just in-frame clones and leaves some out. The V and J calls and clone size are taken from that table; D and trimming were inferred from the DNA. The profile shows a few hundred thousand clones, over 75% of them singletons. Sequenced material: peripheral blood. The sequence came from a woman aged 60-75 years with acute or convalescent COVID-19. The chain combines TRBV28 with TRBJ1-1; possibly TRBD1 for D (5 bases). The CDR3, as DNA: TGTGCCAGCAGACGCCCTGGGGGGAGCACTGAAGCTTTCTTT. This translates into CASRRPGGSTEAFF.